This T cell receptor beta chain appears in the sequencing data of a study of regulatory T cells in long-lasting Graves disease. This clonotype was seen a few times. The antigen is undetermined. Overall study results and limits: Newly diagnosed disease favored TRBV20-1 and TRBJ2-1 over persistent disease.

TCR beta libraries were built with iRepertoire HTBI primers and Arm-PCR of CDR3 regions. MiXCR, run by TCRdb on the multiplex PCR reads, gives a single entry per CDR3 protein. The table records 450,000 to 500,000 distinct CDR3 sequences, 15% to 20% of them present only once. Described time point: newly diagnosed GD, antithyroid drugs for less than 3 months. RNA isolated from PBMCs was used to make the TCR library. V gave up 2 bases and J gave up 5 bases, with 12 bases separating them. Looked up from germline, CDR1 is PRHDT and CDR2 is FYEKMQ (reference sequence). CDR3 length equals 14 residues. These data also formed part of another study, on T cells in Graves' hyperthyroidism and ophthalmopathy. That source adds: In the blood, most expanded thyroid clonotypes above 0.001 appeared as well. Ophthalmopathy could be told apart from stable hyperthyroidism with a 13 V-J model.

The sequencing here drew on peripheral blood mononuclear cells (PBMCs), taken at new diagnosis, from a patient treated with antithyroid drugs. The sequence came from a man in his forties or fifties with Graves disease. The chain combines TRBV13 with TRBJ2-5; no firm D call. CDR3 loop: CASSLFSQEETQYF. In DNA, the CDR3 is TGTGCCAGCAGCTTATTCTCCCAGGAGGAGACCCAGTACTTC.